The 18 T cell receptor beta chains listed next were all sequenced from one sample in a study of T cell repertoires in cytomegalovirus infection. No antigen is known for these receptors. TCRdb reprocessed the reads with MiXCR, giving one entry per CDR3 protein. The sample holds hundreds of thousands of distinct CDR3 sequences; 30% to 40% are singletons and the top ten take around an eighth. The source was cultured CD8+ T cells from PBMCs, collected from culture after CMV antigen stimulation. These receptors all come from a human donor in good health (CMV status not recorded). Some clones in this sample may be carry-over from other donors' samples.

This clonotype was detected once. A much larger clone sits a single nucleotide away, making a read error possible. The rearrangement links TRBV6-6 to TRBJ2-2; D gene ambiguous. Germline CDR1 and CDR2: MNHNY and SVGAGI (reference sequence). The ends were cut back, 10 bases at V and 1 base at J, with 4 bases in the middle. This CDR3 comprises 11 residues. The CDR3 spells CATENTGELFF. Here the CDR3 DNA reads TGTGCCACCGAGAACACCGGGGAGCTGTTTTTT.

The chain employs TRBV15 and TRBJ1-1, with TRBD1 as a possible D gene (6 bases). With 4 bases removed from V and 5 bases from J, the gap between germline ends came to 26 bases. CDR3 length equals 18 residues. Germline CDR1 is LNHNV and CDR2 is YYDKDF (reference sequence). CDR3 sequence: CATSTTTGPLARGTEAFF. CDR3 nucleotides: TGTGCCACCAGCACAACAACCGGACCGTTAGCTAGGGGGACTGAAGCTTTCTTT.

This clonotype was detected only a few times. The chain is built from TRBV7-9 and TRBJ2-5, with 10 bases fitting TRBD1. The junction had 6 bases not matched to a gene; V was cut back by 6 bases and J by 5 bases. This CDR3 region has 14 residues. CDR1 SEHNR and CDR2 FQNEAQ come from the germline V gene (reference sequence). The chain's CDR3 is CASRRQGAEETQYF. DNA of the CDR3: TGTGCCAGCAGACGACAGGGGGCAGAGGAGACCCAGTACTTC.

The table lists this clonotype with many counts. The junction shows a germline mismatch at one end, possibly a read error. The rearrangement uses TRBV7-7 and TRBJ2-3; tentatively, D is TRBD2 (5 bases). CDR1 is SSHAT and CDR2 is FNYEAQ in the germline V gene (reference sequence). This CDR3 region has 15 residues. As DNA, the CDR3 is TGTGCTAGCAGCTTACATGGGCGGGCGGGAGATACGCAGTATTTT. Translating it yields CASSLHGRAGDTQYF.

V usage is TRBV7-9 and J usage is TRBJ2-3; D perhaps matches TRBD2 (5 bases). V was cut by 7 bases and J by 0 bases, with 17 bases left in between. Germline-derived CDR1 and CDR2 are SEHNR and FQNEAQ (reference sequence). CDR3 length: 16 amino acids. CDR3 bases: TGTGCCAGCAACCAGATAGCGAGAACTAGCACAGATACGCAGTATTTT. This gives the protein CASNQIARTSTDTQYF.

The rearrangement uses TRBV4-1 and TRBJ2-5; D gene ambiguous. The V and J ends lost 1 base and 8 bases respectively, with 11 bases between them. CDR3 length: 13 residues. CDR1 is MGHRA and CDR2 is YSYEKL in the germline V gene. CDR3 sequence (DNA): TGCGCCAGCAGCCAAGCTCTCTTTAAAACCCAGTACTTC. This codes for CASSQALFKTQYF.

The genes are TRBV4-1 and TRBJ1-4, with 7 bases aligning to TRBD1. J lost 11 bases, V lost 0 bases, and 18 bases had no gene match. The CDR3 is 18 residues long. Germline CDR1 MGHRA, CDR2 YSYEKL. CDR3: CASSQDFGDRVFVGKLFF. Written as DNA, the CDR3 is TGCGCCAGCAGCCAAGATTTTGGAGACAGGGTTTTTGTTGGGAAACTGTTTTTT.

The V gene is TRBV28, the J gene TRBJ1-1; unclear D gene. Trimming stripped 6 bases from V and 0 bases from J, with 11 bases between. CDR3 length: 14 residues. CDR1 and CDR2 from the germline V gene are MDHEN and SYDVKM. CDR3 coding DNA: TGTGCCAGCAGGCGGATTCAAATGAACACTGAAGCTTTCTTT. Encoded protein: CASRRIQMNTEAFF.

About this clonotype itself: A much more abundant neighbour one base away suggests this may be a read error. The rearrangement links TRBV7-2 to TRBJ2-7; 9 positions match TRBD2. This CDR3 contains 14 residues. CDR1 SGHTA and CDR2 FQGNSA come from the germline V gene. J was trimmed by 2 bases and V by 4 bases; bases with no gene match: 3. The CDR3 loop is CASSWSGGTYEQYV. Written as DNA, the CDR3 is TGTGCCAGCAGCTGGAGCGGGGGGACCTACGAGCAGTACGTC.

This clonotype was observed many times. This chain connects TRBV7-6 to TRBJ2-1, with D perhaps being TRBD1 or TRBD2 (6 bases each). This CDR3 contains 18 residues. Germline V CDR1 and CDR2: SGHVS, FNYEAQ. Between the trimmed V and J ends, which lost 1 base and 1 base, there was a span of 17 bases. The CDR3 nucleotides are TGTGCCAGCAGCTTAGTAGGGCAGGGGACTCCATCCTACAATGAGCAGTTCTTC. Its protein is CASSLVGQGTPSYNEQFF.

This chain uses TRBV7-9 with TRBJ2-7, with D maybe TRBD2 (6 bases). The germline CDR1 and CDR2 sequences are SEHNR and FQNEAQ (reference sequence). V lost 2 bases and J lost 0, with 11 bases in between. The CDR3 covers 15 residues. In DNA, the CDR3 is TGTGCCAGCAGCTTACTAGCGAGGGCCTCCTACGAGCAGTACTTC. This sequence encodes CASSLLARASYEQYF.

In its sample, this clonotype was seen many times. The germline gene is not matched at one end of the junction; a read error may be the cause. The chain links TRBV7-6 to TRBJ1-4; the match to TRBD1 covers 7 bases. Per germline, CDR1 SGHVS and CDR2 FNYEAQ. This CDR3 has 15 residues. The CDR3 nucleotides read TGTGCTAGCAGCTTAGGGTCGGCGACAGGGGAAAAACTGTTTTTT. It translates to CASSLGSATGEKLFF.

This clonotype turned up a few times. CDR3 sequence: CASSFRDRGEQYF. The CDR3 region has the DNA TGTGCCAGCAGTTTCAGGGACAGGGGCGAGCAGTACTTC. J is TRBJ2-7 and V is TRBV12-3 or TRBV12-4, with TRBD1 matching 10 bases. This CDR3 contains 13 residues. V was clipped by 3 bases and J by 6 bases; unmatched bases: 2.

The CDR3 DNA sequence: TGTGCCAGCACCTTTCTGGGGGCACGGGAGCAGTACTTC. It is translated as CASTFLGAREQYF. The gene calls are TRBV6-1 and TRBJ2-7; TRBD1 might be the D (6 bases). The CDR3 length is 13 residues. V lost 7 bases to trimming and J lost 7 bases, with 17 bases between them. Germline values: CDR1 MNHNS, CDR2 SASEGT.

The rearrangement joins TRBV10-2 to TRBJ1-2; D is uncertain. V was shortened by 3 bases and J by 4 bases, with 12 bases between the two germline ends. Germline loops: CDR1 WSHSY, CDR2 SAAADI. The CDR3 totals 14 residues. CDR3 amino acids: CASSDGQDAYGYTF. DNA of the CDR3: TGCGCCAGCAGTGACGGGCAGGACGCCTATGGCTACACCTTC.

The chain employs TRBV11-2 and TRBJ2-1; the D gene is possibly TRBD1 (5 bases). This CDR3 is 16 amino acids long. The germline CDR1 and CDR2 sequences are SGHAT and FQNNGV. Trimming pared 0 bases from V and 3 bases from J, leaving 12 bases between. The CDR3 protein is CASSLDHGRVYNEQFF. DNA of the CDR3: TGTGCCAGCAGCTTAGATCACGGCAGGGTCTACAATGAGCAGTTCTTC.

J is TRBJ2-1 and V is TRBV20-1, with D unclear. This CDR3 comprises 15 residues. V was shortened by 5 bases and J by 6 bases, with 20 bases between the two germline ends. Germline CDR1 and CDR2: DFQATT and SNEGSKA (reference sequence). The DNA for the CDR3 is TGCAGTGCTCCAGAGATGGGCTTACGGCTCAATGAGCAGTTCTTC. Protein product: CSAPEMGLRLNEQFF.

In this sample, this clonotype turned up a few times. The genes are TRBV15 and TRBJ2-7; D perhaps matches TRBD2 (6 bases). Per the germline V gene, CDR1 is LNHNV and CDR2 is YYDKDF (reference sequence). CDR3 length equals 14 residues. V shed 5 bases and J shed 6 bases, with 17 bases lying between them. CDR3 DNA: TGTGCCACCAGCGGACGACGAGAGGGAGGCGAGCAGTACTTC. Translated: CATSGRREGGEQYF.